This T cell receptor beta chain stems from a study of regulatory T cells in long-lasting Graves disease. Regarding the study as a whole: Persistent patients had a count of shared public clonotypes (approximately 3,000) that exceeded that of new patients (almost 1,000). Relative to newly diagnosed Graves' patients, persistent ones had lower TCR diversity.

Time point here: newly diagnosed GD, antithyroid drugs for less than 3 months. Extracted PBMC RNA gave rise to the TCR library. This clonotype was seen repeatedly, ten times or more. Its antigen is unidentified. Researchers made TCR beta libraries by using iRepertoire HTBI primers and running Arm-PCR on CDR3 regions. TCRdb analysed the multiplex PCR reads with MiXCR anew, one entry per CDR3 protein. The table includes approximately 350,000 distinct CDR3 sequences, roughly 17% detected once. The CDR3 has 12 residues. In germline, CDR1 is GTSNPN, CDR2 SVGIG (reference sequence). The J segment lost 6 bases and the V segment lost 4 bases, leaving 5 bases of the junction unmatched. The data also belong to a second study, concerning T cells in Graves' hyperthyroidism and ophthalmopathy. Per that paper: When the TCR CDR3 underwent first-round RT-PCR, the HTBI primer set was used.

This TCR derives from a woman under 30 with Graves disease. This chain uses TRBV30 with TRBJ1-1; TRBD1 matches at 7 bases. Sample: peripheral blood mononuclear cells (PBMCs), taken at new diagnosis, from a patient treated with antithyroid drugs. The CDR3 region is CAWTGGSAEAFF. In nucleotides, the CDR3 is TGTGCCTGGACAGGGGGTTCCGCTGAAGCTTTCTTT.